The 8 T cell receptor beta chains listed next were all sequenced from one sample in a study of T cell repertoires in cytomegalovirus infection. These receptors are not linked to any known antigen. Using its own MiXCR run on the reads, TCRdb lists one record per CDR3 protein. The sample has around 900,000 distinct CDR3 sequences; around 31% are singletons. This material consisted of cultured CD8+ T cells from PBMCs, taken from culture after CMV antigen stimulation. Receptor source: a human donor in good health (CMV status not recorded). Some clones in this sample may be carry-over from other donors' samples.

The V gene is TRBV12-3 or TRBV12-4, the J gene TRBJ1-5; D ambiguous. The CDR3 is 15 residues long. Trimming removed 3 bases from V and 6 bases from J, with 15 bases in between. For the CDR3, the DNA is TGTGCCAGCAGTTTCGTCGCAGAACAAGGTCAGCCCCAGCATTTT. It specifies CASSFVAEQGQPQHF.

There are a few counts of this clonotype. V usage is TRBV7-6 and J usage is TRBJ2-2; TRBD2 matches at 8 bases. CDR1 SGHVS and CDR2 FNYEAQ come from the germline V gene. The CDR3 is 17 residues long. V was pared by 3 bases and J by 4 bases, with 10 bases of the junction left unmatched. The CDR3: CASSFGRGGSVTGELFF. The CDR3 DNA follows: TGTGCCAGCAGCTTTGGCCGGGGGGGCTCGGTCACCGGGGAGCTGTTTTTT.

As to this clonotype: Germline and junction disagree at one end, which may indicate a read error. This rearrangement joins TRBV5-6 to TRBJ1-5; D possibly corresponds to TRBD1 (5 bases). The CDR3 loop spans 16 amino acids. Germline assignment: CDR1 SGHDT and CDR2 YYEEEE. In DNA form, the CDR3 reads TGTACCAGCAGCTCCACAGGAGATTATAGCAATCAGCCCCAGCATTTT. It specifies CTSSSTGDYSNQPQHF.

This clonotype was seen a handful of times. In DNA, the CDR3 is TGCGCCAGCAGTGAGTCCTCCCTCACCGGGGAGCTGTTTTTT. It codes for CASSESSLTGELFF. V usage is TRBV10-1 and J usage is TRBJ2-2; D uncertain. Between the trimmed V and J ends, which lost 0 bases and 4 bases, there was a span of 6 bases. The CDR3 is 14 amino acids. Germline V gives CDR1 WNHNN, CDR2 SYGVQD (reference sequence).

This clonotype has only a few counts. The rearrangement joins TRBV15 to TRBJ1-5; possible D gene TRBD1, 6 bases. V was pared by 0 bases and J by 4 bases, with 16 bases between. Looked up from germline, CDR1 is LNHNV and CDR2 is YYDKDF (reference sequence). The CDR3 spans 17 residues. The CDR3 here is CATSRDLTGGGNQPQHF. As DNA, the CDR3 is TGTGCCACCAGCAGAGATCTTACAGGAGGGGGGAATCAGCCCCAGCATTTT.

The chain has TRBV12-3 or TRBV12-4 and TRBJ2-1; 11 bases align to TRBD2. V lost 6 bases to trimming and J lost 7 bases; unmatched junction nucleotides: 8. The CDR3 length is 15 residues. CDR3 residues: CASSPSGGMGNEQFF. The CDR3 DNA is TGTGCCAGCAGCCCTAGCGGGGGGATGGGTAATGAGCAGTTCTTC.

This clonotype has at least ten counts. This sequence joins TRBV10-3 and TRBJ2-3, with 11 positions matching TRBD2. From germline, CDR1 is ENHRY and CDR2 SYGVKD. The CDR3 is made up of 17 amino acids. With V trimmed by 4 bases and J by 4 bases, 10 bases remained unmatched. The CDR3 DNA reads TGTGCCATCAGTGGGGATCCTAGCGGGGGGAGATCAGATACGCAGTATTTT. It yields the protein CAISGDPSGGRSDTQYF.

The V gene is TRBV7-6, the J gene TRBJ1-4; possibly TRBD1 for D (6 bases). Trimming removed 10 bases at V and 7 bases at J, with 16 bases between. The CDR3 is made up of 13 amino acids. The germline gives CDR1 SGHVS, CDR2 FNYEAQ. The CDR3 is CAIITGRREKLFF. In nucleotides, the CDR3 is TGTGCCATCATCACAGGGCGGCGTGAAAAACTGTTTTTT.